A single sample is the source of the 21 T cell receptor beta chains below, sequenced in a study of lymphopenia after photon versus proton radiotherapy. Assay used: immunoSEQ multiplex PCR; TCRdb lists only in-frame clones, some missing. The data show around 33,000 clones, 89% seen once. Sample: peripheral blood, taken from a patient treated with proton-based radiotherapy. These receptors all stem from a woman in her 70s with pancreatic cancer. Some clones in this sample may be carry-over from other donors' samples.

The chain carries TRBV28 and TRBJ1-4, with 7 bases identical to TRBD1. The CDR3 spans 18 residues. CDR1 is MDHEN and CDR2 is SYDVKM in the germline V gene. Trimming took 6 bases from V and 5 from J; bases not matched to a gene: 18. The CDR3 is CASSRRWDSYAGNEKLFF. The CDR3 coding sequence is TGTGCCAGCAGCCGACGTTGGGACAGCTACGCCGGGAATGAAAAACTGTTTTTT.

The chain carries TRBV12-1 and TRBJ2-2; the table names TRBD2, a call not compared with the DNA. TRBV12-1 is a pseudogene. This CDR3 has 15 residues. The CDR3 nucleotides are TGTGCCAGCAGCTTTGGGAGGCGGGATACCGGGGAGCTGTTTTTT. It codes for CASSFGRRDTGELFF.

In its sample, this clone was seen once. This chain links TRBV19 with TRBJ2-1; 7 bases are a match to TRBD2. Germline CDR1 and CDR2: LNHDA and SQIVND (reference sequence). The J segment lost 7 bases and the V segment lost 3 bases, leaving 6 bases of the junction unmatched. CDR3 size: 14 residues. The CDR3 protein is CASSIRLASNEQFF. The CDR3 DNA sequence: TGTGCCAGTAGTATTAGACTAGCTAGTAATGAGCAGTTCTTC. The whole variable domain, filled in from reference TRBV19 and TRBJ2-1, reads DGGITQSPKYLFRKEGQNVTLSCEQNLNHDAMYWYRQDPGQGLRLIYYSQIVNDFQKGDIAEGYSVSREKKESFPLTVTSAQKNPTAFYLCASSIRLASNEQFFGPGTRLTVL.

The chain joins TRBV29-1 to TRBJ1-1; D possibly corresponds to TRBD1 (5 bases). Trimming pared 6 bases from V and 0 bases from J, leaving 5 bases between. This CDR3 is 11 amino acids long. Per germline, CDR1 SQVTM and CDR2 ANQGSEA. CDR3 residues: CSVTVNTEAFF. CDR3 DNA: TGCAGCGTGACAGTGAACACTGAAGCTTTCTTT.

This rearrangement joins TRBV5-1 to TRBJ2-7; TRBD2 matches at 10 bases. The germline V gene encodes CDR1 SGHRS and CDR2 YFSETQ. Losses at the gene ends were 5 bases for V and 0 bases for J; bases not matched to a gene: 5. The CDR3 contains 15 residues. The CDR3 DNA is TGCGCCAGCAGATCAAGGACTAGCGGCTCCTACGAGCAGTACTTC. Protein: CASRSRTSGSYEQYF. The full variable domain, rest sourced from reference TRBV5-1 and TRBJ2-7, is KAGVTQTPRYLIKTRGQQVTLSCSPISGHRSVSWYQQTPGQGLQFLFEYFSETQRNKGNFPGRFSGRQFSNSRSEMNVSTLELGDSALYLCASRSRTSGSYEQYFGPGTRLTVT.

The chain has TRBV4-1 and TRBJ2-1; D possibly uses TRBD1 or TRBD2 (5 bases each). The V gene's germline CDR1 is MGHRA and CDR2 YSYEKL. The CDR3 loop spans 16 amino acids. V gave up 4 bases and J gave up 0 bases, with 13 bases separating them. CDR3 amino acids: CASSRTEGSSYNEQFF. DNA of the CDR3: TGCGCCAGCAGCCGAACCGAGGGGAGCTCCTACAATGAGCAGTTCTTC.

The chain employs TRBV6-5 and TRBJ2-1; D is unclear. Germline CDR1 MNHEY, CDR2 SVGAGI. The CDR3 totals 14 residues. V lost 0 bases and J lost 3, with 6 bases in between. DNA of the CDR3: TGTGCCAGCAGTTACTCGTCCGGCTACAATGAGCAGTTCTTC. Encoded protein: CASSYSSGYNEQFF.

The gene calls are TRBV4-1 and TRBJ2-5; no firm D call. The DNA end is more similar to TRBJ2-7, so the J call may be wrong. There are 15 residues in the CDR3. CDR1 MGHRA and CDR2 YSYEKL come from the germline V gene. CDR3 DNA sequence: TGCGCCAGCAGCCTCACAAGGACCCTTACCTACGAGCAGTACTTC. Its translation: CASSLTRTLTYEQYF.

The gene calls are TRBV19 and TRBJ2-3; 8 nucleotides align to TRBD2. The trim removed 5 bases at V and 0 bases at J, leaving 4 bases unmatched. From germline, CDR1 is LNHDA and CDR2 SQIVND (reference sequence). The CDR3 has 15 amino acids. CDR3 sequence reads: CASSVGGRSTDTQYF. In DNA form, the CDR3 reads TGTGCCAGTAGTGTGGGCGGGAGGAGCACAGATACGCAGTATTTT.

J is TRBJ2-7 and V is TRBV7-2, with D uncertain. The CDR3 runs 14 residues. The V end was cut by 5 bases, the J end by 0 bases, with 11 bases between. Germline values: CDR1 SGHTA, CDR2 FQGNSA. The CDR3 here is CASSLPRNSYEQYF. The CDR3 nucleotides read TGTGCCAGCAGCCTCCCGAGGAACTCCTACGAGCAGTACTTC. Based on the CDR3 plus reference TRBV7-2 and TRBJ2-7, the full variable domain is GAGVSQSPSNKVTEKGKDVELRCDPISGHTALYWYRQSLGQGLEFLIYFQGNSAPDKSGLPSDRFSAERTGGSVSTLTIQRTQQEDSAVYLCASSLPRNSYEQYFGPGTRLTVT.

This chain connects TRBV5-1 to TRBJ1-1, with D uncertain. Trimming took off 3 bases at V and 1 base at J, with 10 bases between the two ends. The CDR3 spans 14 residues. Germline CDR1 reads SGHRS; CDR2 reads YFSETQ. The CDR3 coding sequence is TGCGCCAGCAGCTCCCCACCGCAGAACACTGAAGCTTTCTTT. This encodes CASSSPPQNTEAFF.

The CDR3 region is CASSRTSGSYNEQFF. DNA for the CDR3: TGTGCCAGCAGCCGTACTAGCGGGAGCTACAATGAGCAGTTCTTC. This chain links TRBV7-6 with TRBJ2-1; 11 bases are a match to TRBD2. Germline assignment: CDR1 SGHVS and CDR2 FNYEAQ. The CDR3 spans 15 residues. Unmatched junction bases numbered 3, after V lost 5 bases and J lost 3 bases.

The V gene is TRBV6-6, the J gene TRBJ2-7, with TRBD2 as a possible D gene (6 bases). The germline gives CDR1 MNHNY, CDR2 SVGAGI (reference sequence). The length of the CDR3 is 13 residues. Trimming took off 10 bases at V and 0 bases at J, with 13 bases between the two ends. CDR3 DNA sequence: TGTGCCACCCGGGACTCCCGCTCCTACGAGCAGTACTTC. This translates into CATRDSRSYEQYF.

The rearrangement uses TRBV6-1 and TRBJ2-4; 9 bases line up with TRBD1. From germline, CDR1 is MNHNS and CDR2 SASEGT. V lost 3 bases to trimming and J lost 6 bases; unmatched junction nucleotides: 12. The CDR3 has 17 residues. CDR3 in amino acids: CASSDVTGTGWGNIQYF. CDR3 DNA sequence: TGTGCCAGCAGTGACGTAACCGGGACAGGGTGGGGAAACATTCAGTACTTC.

The chain couples TRBV6-6 to TRBJ2-3; 8 nucleotides align to TRBD1. This CDR3 comprises 14 residues. Germline CDR1 and CDR2: MNHNY and SVGAGI (reference sequence). Unmatched junction bases numbered 4, after V lost 2 bases and J lost 6 bases. In DNA, the CDR3 is TGTGCCAGCAGTTACCAGGGGGCGATGGATACGCAGTATTTT. Amino acids: CASSYQGAMDTQYF.

The chain combines TRBV15 with TRBJ1-4; 9 bases are shared with TRBD1. Unmatched junction bases numbered 8, after V lost 1 base and J lost 8 bases. Germline V gene lookup returns CDR1 LNHNV and CDR2 YYDKDF (reference sequence). The CDR3 covers 16 residues. The CDR3 is CATSRVNRGPGEKLFF. The CDR3 DNA sequence: TGTGCCACCAGCAGAGTTAACAGGGGGCCAGGGGAAAAACTGTTTTTT.

The chain uses TRBV30 and TRBJ1-1; the match to TRBD1 covers 8 bases. The trim removed 1 base at V and 5 bases at J, leaving 3 bases unmatched. The CDR3 runs 13 residues. The germline V gene encodes CDR1 GTSNPN and CDR2 SVGIG (reference sequence). CDR3 loop: CAWSAQGGTEAFF. CDR3 DNA sequence: TGTGCCTGGAGTGCACAGGGGGGGACTGAAGCTTTCTTT.

J is TRBJ1-5 and V is TRBV28; possibly TRBD1 for D (5 bases). CDR1 and CDR2 (germline): MDHEN, SYDVKM. The CDR3 spans 15 residues. V lost 6 bases to trimming and J lost 3 bases, with 15 bases between them. This CDR3 is CASRNQGIVNQPQHF. In nucleotides, the CDR3 is TGTGCCAGCAGAAACCAGGGAATTGTCAATCAGCCCCAGCATTTT.

This sequence joins TRBV30 and TRBJ1-3, with D possibly TRBD1 on 5 matching bases. The germline CDR1 and CDR2 sequences are GTSNPN and SVGIG (reference sequence). V was shortened by 0 bases and J by 2 bases, with 8 bases between the two germline ends. The CDR3 consists of 14 residues. CDR3 region: CAWSVRGAGNTIYF. CDR3 sequence (DNA): TGTGCCTGGAGTGTACGAGGGGCTGGAAACACCATATATTTT.

The chain joins TRBV7-2 to TRBJ2-5; the match to TRBD1 covers 10 bases. Losses at the gene ends were 5 bases for V and 4 bases for J; bases not matched to a gene: 10. Germline V gene lookup returns CDR1 SGHTA and CDR2 FQGNSA. The CDR3 runs to 16 residues. The CDR3 nucleotides are TGTGCCAGCAGCCGACAGGGGGCGATTGCAGGAGAGACCCAGTACTTC. This translates into CASSRQGAIAGETQYF.

The chain employs TRBV28 and TRBJ1-3; tentative D call: TRBD1 (5 bases). The CDR3 extends over 17 amino acids. V was trimmed by 2 bases and J by 2 bases, leaving 16 bases between them. Germline V gives CDR1 MDHEN, CDR2 SYDVKM. The CDR3 DNA sequence: TGTGCCAGCAGTTTACCCCCGGGTGGCAGGGCTGGAAACACCATATATTTT. Protein sequence: CASSLPPGGRAGNTIYF.